This T cell receptor (beta chain) was found in a study of blood T cell repertoires in COVID-19. CDR1 and CDR2 from the germline V gene are SEHNR and FQNEAQ (reference sequence). Trimming removed 3 bases from V and 0 bases from J, with 9 bases in between. CDR3 length: 14 residues. The method was immunoSEQ multiplex PCR; TCRdb's version includes in-frame clones alone and lacks a portion of them. The sample carries over 350,000 clones, 88% recorded once. Residents of about two dozen US areas, aged roughly 18 to 90 years, made up the participants. Among Cohort 3 donors, those recovered had two negative PCRs, clearance, or symptom resolution.

The source is a woman aged 18-35 years who had recovered from COVID-19. Sequencing used PBMCs or T cells enriched from blood (not recorded which). This chain uses TRBV7-9 with TRBJ2-7; D is undetermined. CDR3 residues: CASSFGSSSYEQYF. The CDR3 DNA follows: TGTGCCAGCAGCTTCGGGTCTAGCTCCTACGAGCAGTACTTC.